This T cell receptor (beta chain) comes out of a study of blood T cells in healthy people across ages. Study-wide points: Aged donors had fewer naive CD4+ cells and lower diversity than long-lived donors. A strong correlation between TCR beta diversity and naive T cell percentage was seen.

In germline, CDR1 is SGHTA, CDR2 FQGNSA. The CDR3 runs to 17 residues. After removal of 2 bases from V and 2 bases from J, the junction contained 10 bases not matched to a gene. Comments on this clonotype: Its antigen is as yet unknown.

Together with a sample-barcoded 5' primer, a J-beta primer mix was included in a second PCR lasting roughly 7 to 11 cycles. One entry per CDR3 protein, called by TCRdb with MiXCR from the 5' RACE reads. The table lists 650,000 to 800,000 distinct CDR3 sequences, 45% to 60% of them singletons, with approximately 15% in the top ten. Sequencing input: blood. The J gene is TRBJ2-3, the V gene TRBV7-2, with 7 bases lining up with TRBD2. This clonotype originated in a woman aged 80 or over in good health. DNA for the CDR3: TGTGCCAGCAGCTTACAAACTAGCGCCTCTCTCACAGATACGCAGTATTTT. It translates to CASSLQTSASLTDTQYF.